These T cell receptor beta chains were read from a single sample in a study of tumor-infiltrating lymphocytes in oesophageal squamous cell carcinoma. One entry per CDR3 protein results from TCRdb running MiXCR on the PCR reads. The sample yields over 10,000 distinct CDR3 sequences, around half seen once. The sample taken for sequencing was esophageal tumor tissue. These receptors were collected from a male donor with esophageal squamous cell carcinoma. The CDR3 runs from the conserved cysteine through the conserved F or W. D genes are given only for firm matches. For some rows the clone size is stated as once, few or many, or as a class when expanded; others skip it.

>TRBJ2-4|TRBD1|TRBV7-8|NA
CASSLGDRSLEQYF
TGTGCCAGCAGCTTAGGGGACAGGTCTCTTGAGCAGTACTTC
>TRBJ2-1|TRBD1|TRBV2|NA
CASSQPGQHNEQFF
TGTGCCAGCAGTCAACCGGGACAGCACAATGAGCAGTTCTTC
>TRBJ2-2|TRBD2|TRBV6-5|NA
CASSLTSGGTGELFF
TGTGCCAGCAGTCTGACTAGCGGGGGGACCGGGGAGCTGTTTTTT
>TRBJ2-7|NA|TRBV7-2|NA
CASSLYPGHTYEQYF
TGTGCCAGCAGCTTATATCCCGGCCATACCTACGAGCAGTACTTC
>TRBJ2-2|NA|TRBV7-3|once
CASSLSSQGGELFF
TGTGCCAGCAGCTTAAGCTCCCAGGGTGGGGAGCTGTTTTTT
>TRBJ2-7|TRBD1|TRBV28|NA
CASTKQDRSSYEQYF
TGTGCCAGCACGAAACAGGACAGGAGCTCCTACGAGCAGTACTTC
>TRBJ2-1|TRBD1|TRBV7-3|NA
CASSKGQGAYNEQFF
TGTGCCAGCAGCAAGGGACAGGGGGCCTACAATGAGCAGTTCTTC
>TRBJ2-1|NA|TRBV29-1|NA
CSVGGTYNEQFF
TGCAGCGTTGGGGGGACCTACAATGAGCAGTTCTTC
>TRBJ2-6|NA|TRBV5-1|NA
CASSPSGSHNNSPLHF
TGCGCCAGCAGCCCGTCAGGGTCGCACAATAATTCACCCCTCCACTTC
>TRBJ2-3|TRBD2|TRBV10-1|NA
CASVLAGGTYEQYF
TGCGCCAGCGTACTAGCGGGAGGGACCTACGAGCAGTACTTT
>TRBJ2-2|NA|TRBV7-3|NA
CASSPRTRTGELFF
TGTGCCAGCAGCCCCCGGACCCGCACCGGGGAGCTGTTTTTT
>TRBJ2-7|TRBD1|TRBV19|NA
CASSRTGGGNEQYF
TGTGCCAGTAGTAGGACAGGGGGTGGGAATGAGCAGTACTTC
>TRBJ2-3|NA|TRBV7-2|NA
CASSPVGQTDTQYF
TGTGCCAGCAGCCCCGTAGGCCAGACAGATACGCAGTATTTT
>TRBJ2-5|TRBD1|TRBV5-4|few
CASSPGTGGVETQYF
TGTGCCAGCAGTCCCGGGACAGGGGGCGTGGAGACCCAGTACTTC
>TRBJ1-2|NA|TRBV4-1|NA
CASSQDRTGRPYGYTF
TGCGCCAGCAGCCAAGATCGAACAGGTCGGCCCTATGGCTACACCTTC
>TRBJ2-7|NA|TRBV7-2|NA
CASSLVSLEQYF
TGTGCCAGCAGCTTAGTCTCTCTTGAGCAGTACTTC
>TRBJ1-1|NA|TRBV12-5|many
CASGLVEFARDEAFF
TGTGCTAGTGGTTTGGTGGAGTTCGCCCGAGATGAAGCTTTCTTT
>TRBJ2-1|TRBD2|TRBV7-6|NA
CASSSRLAGYNEQFF
TGTGCCAGCAGCTCCAGACTAGCGGGATACAATGAGCAGTTCTTC
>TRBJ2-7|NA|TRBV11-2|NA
CASSATPGVRYEQYF
TGTGCCAGCAGTGCGACGCCAGGTGTGAGGTACGAGCAGTACTTC
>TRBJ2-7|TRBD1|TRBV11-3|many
CASSPRQGRSYEQYF
TGTGCCAGCAGCCCGCGACAGGGGCGCTCCTACGAGCAGTACTTC
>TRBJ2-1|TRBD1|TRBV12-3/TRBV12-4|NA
CASSLGDSSYNEQFF
TGTGCCAGCAGTTTAGGGGACAGTTCCTACAATGAGCAGTTCTTC
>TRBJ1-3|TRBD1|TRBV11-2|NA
CASSPGDRASGNTIYF
TGTGCCAGCAGCCCGGGGGACAGGGCGTCTGGAAACACCATATATTTT
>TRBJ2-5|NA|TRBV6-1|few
CASSDWVETQYF
TGTGCCAGCAGTGATTGGGTGGAGACCCAGTACTTC
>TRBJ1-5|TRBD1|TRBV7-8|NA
CASSLNQGDPQHF
TGTGCCAGCAGCTTGAATCAGGGGGACCCCCAGCATTTT
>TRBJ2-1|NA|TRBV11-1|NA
CTHYNEQFF
TGTACCCACTACAATGAGCAGTTCTTC
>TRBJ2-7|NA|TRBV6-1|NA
CASSSTTPVDEQYF
TGTGCCAGCAGTTCGACAACCCCAGTGGACGAGCAGTACTTC
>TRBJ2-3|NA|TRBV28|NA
CASRRLFSSTDTQYF
TGTGCCAGCAGAAGACTGTTTAGTAGCACAGATACGCAGTATTTT
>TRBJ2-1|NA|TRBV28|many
CASSSQGYNEQFF
TGTGCCAGCAGTTCACAGGGTTACAATGAGCAGTTCTTC
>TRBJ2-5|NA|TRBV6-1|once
CASKVLLGETQYF
TGTGCCAGCAAAGTATTGCTAGGTGAGACCCAGTACTTC
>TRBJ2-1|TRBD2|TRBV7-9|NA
CASNPPLAGGGNEQFF
TGTGCCAGCAATCCACCCCTAGCGGGAGGGGGCAATGAGCAGTTCTTC
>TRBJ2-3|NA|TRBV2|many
CASRWDSSTDTQYF
TGTGCCAGCAGGTGGGACTCCTCGACAGATACGCAGTATTTT
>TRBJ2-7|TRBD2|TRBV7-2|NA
CASSLATSGSRGFF
TGTGCCAGCAGCTTAGCGACTAGCGGGAGTAGGGGCTTCTTC
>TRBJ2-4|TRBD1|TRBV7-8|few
CASSLLPYNRGEGKNIQYF
TGTGCCAGCAGCTTATTACCCTATAACAGGGGTGAGGGCAAAAACATTCAGTACTTC
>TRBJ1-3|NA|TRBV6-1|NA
CASAVGGDGNTIYF
TGTGCCAGCGCTGTAGGGGGTGATGGAAACACCATATATTTT
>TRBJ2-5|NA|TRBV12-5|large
CASGFQGGRYQETQYF
TGTGCTAGTGGTTTTCAGGGGGGGAGGTACCAAGAGACCCAGTACTTC
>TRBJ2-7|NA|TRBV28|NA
CASSWVSYEQYF
TGTGCCAGCAGTTGGGTATCCTACGAGCAGTACTTC
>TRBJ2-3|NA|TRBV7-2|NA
CASSLDRTDTQYF
TGTGCCAGCAGCTTGGACCGCACAGATACGCAGTATTTT
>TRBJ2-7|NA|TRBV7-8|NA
CASSLLRDSPLHF
TGTGCCAGCAGCTTATTACGTGATTCACCCCTCCACTTC
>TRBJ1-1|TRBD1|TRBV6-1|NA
CASSTGGPTEAFF
TGTGCCAGCAGTACAGGGGGCCCCACTGAAGCTTTCTTT
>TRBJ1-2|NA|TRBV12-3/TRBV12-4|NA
CASSSARGAGDSDGYTF
TGTGCCAGCAGTTCAGCGCGGGGGGCAGGGGATAGTGATGGCTACACCTTC
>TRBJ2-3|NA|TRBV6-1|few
CASGLGGRADTQYF
TGTGCCAGCGGACTAGGGGGCCGAGCAGATACGCAGTATTTT
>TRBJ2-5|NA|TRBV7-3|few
CASSLASQETQYF
TGTGCCAGCAGCTTAGCGAGCCAAGAGACCCAGTACTTC
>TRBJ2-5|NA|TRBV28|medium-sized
CASSFGDGTQYF
TGTGCCAGCAGTTTCGGGGATGGGACCCAGTACTTC
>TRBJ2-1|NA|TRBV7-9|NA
CASSLGIALGYNEQFF
TGTGCCAGCAGCTTAGGTATCGCGTTGGGCTACAATGAGCAGTTCTTC
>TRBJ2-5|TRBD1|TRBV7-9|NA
CASSLHSGGETQYF
TGTGCCAGCAGCTTACACTCAGGGGGAGAGACCCAGTACTTC
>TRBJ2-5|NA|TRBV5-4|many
CASSPTGLGTQYF
TGTGCCAGCAGCCCTACCGGTTTGGGGACCCAGTACTTC
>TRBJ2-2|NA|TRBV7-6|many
CASSLHTVTGELFF
TGTGCCAGCAGCTTACACACTGTCACCGGGGAGCTGTTTTTT
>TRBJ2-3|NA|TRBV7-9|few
CASSWGDSRADTQYF
TGTGCCAGCAGCTGGGGGGACAGCAGAGCCGATACGCAGTATTTT
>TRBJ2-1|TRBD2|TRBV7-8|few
CASSPTSVSYNEQFF
TGTGCCAGCAGCCCTACTAGCGTATCCTACAATGAGCAGTTCTTC
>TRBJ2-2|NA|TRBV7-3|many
CASSPSNTGELFF
TGTGCCAGCAGCCCCTCGAACACCGGGGAGCTGTTTTTT
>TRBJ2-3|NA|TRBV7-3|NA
CASSFYADTQYF
TGTGCCAGCAGCTTCTACGCAGATACGCAGTATTTT
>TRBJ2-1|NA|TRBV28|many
CASSLGGYVNEQFF
TGTGCCAGCAGTTTAGGGGGGTACGTCAATGAGCAGTTCTTC
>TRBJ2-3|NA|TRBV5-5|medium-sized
CASSLEVRVTQYF
TGTGCCAGCAGCTTGGAAGTTCGCGTTACGCAGTATTTT